One sample yielded the 21 T cell receptor beta chains listed below, sequenced in a study of shared clonotypes between healthy human individuals. Profiling relied on immunoSEQ multiplex PCR, and the TCRdb table lists in-frame clones only, not all of them. This table holds millions of clones, 85% to 95% found once. Sequencing used naive CD4+ T cells sorted from blood. Subset meaning: CD45RA+ positively selected. The source is a young man in good health.

J is TRBJ2-3 and V is TRBV11-3; 11 nucleotides match TRBD1. CDR3 length: 15 amino acids. Germline V gene lookup returns CDR1 SGHNT and CDR2 YENEEA. V lost 5 bases, J lost 2 bases, and 3 bases stayed unmatched. The DNA of the CDR3 is TGTGCCAGCAGCCACGGACAGGGGGCCACAGATACGCAGTATTTT. Its translation: CASSHGQGATDTQYF.

The chain joins TRBV28 to TRBJ1-1; D gene ambiguous. Trimming stripped 7 bases from V and 4 bases from J, with 7 bases between. Germline V gene lookup returns CDR1 MDHEN and CDR2 SYDVKM. This CDR3 is 11 amino acids long. The CDR3 coding sequence is TGTGCCAGCACCCGGGGCACTGAAGCTTTCTTT. Protein: CASTRGTEAFF. Looking up the rest from reference TRBV28 and TRBJ1-1 gives the full variable domain: DVKVTQSSRYLVKRTGEKVFLECVQDMDHENMFWYRQDPGLGLRLIYFSYDVKMKEKGDIPEGYSVSREKKERFSLILESASTNQTSMYLCASTRGTEAFFGQGTRLTVV.

The chain has TRBV29-1 and TRBJ1-3, with TRBD1 as a possible D gene (5 bases). The V gene lost 3 bases and the J gene lost 2 bases, with 8 bases spanning the gap. CDR3 length: 13 residues. CDR1 is SQVTM and CDR2 is ANQGSEA in the germline V gene. CDR3 coding DNA: TGCAGCGTTGAGTCGGGGGCTGGAAACACCATATATTTT. This gives the protein CSVESGAGNTIYF.

The genes are TRBV29-1 and TRBJ1-2; D unclear. V shed 4 bases and J shed 12 bases, with 15 bases lying between them. There are 11 residues in the CDR3. Germline lookup yields CDR1 SQVTM and CDR2 ANQGSEA. In nucleotides, the CDR3 is TGCAGCGTTGTGGCGGGCCTTGGTGACACCTTC. The encoded protein is CSVVAGLGDTF.

The J gene is TRBJ1-4, the V gene TRBV19; TRBD1 matches at 7 bases. The CDR3 is 16 residues long. J was trimmed by 5 bases and V by 9 bases; bases with no gene match: 15. The germline V gene has CDR1 LNHDA and CDR2 SQIVND (reference sequence). The CDR3 region is CASQKGNRGRNEKLFF. CDR3 bases: TGTGCCAGCCAAAAAGGGAACAGGGGCAGGAATGAAAAACTGTTTTTT.

J is TRBJ1-1 and V is TRBV6-1, with 9 nucleotides matching TRBD1. V dropped 9 bases and J dropped 6; count of bases not matched to a gene: 14. The CDR3 sequence is 15 residues long. Per germline, CDR1 MNHNS and CDR2 SASEGT. CDR3 amino acids: CASTNGRDRVSEAFF. The CDR3 nucleotides are TGTGCCAGTACGAACGGCCGGGACAGGGTCTCTGAAGCTTTCTTT.

The chain couples TRBV20-1 to TRBJ1-1; no firm D call. Trimming cost V 3 bases and J 11 bases, with 10 bases left between them. This CDR3 is 10 amino acids long. The germline gives CDR1 DFQATT, CDR2 SNEGSKA (reference sequence). The DNA of the CDR3 is TGCAGTGCTAGTGTTGTTGGGGCTTTCTTT. This sequence encodes CSASVVGAFF.

This clone appeared once. The V call is TRBV10-3, the J call TRBJ1-6, with TRBD1 as a possible D gene (5 bases). The CDR3 runs to 14 residues. Germline CDR1 reads ENHRY; CDR2 reads SYGVKD. Trimming took 10 bases from V and 6 from J, leaving 16 bases between them. In nucleotides, the CDR3 is TGTGCCACCTGCTCGGGACTGAGTAATTCACCCCTCCACTTT. Translating gives CATCSGLSNSPLHF.

The chain recombines TRBV5-1 with TRBJ2-7; 12 bases align to TRBD2. Germline values: CDR1 SGHRS, CDR2 YFSETQ. V shed 4 bases, J shed 3 bases, and the junction held 5 bases outside the gene matches. This CDR3 comprises 15 residues. The DNA for the CDR3 is TGCGCCAGCAGCGTTACTAGCGGGGGGATCTACGAGCAGTACTTC. Protein sequence: CASSVTSGGIYEQYF.

The gene calls are TRBV4-3 and TRBJ2-3, with 10 bases lining up with TRBD2. The CDR3 spans 17 residues. Losses at the gene ends were 0 bases for V and 1 base for J; bases not matched to a gene: 4. CDR1 and CDR2 from the germline V gene are LGHNA and YSLEER. The CDR3 nucleotides read TGCGCCAGCAGCCAAGAGGGTCTAGCGGGAGGCACAGATACGCAGTATTTT. It codes for CASSQEGLAGGTDTQYF.

This chain joins TRBV5-4 and TRBJ1-2; D uncertain. Germline CDR1 and CDR2: SGHNT and YYREEE (reference sequence). The CDR3 has 14 amino acids. V lost 0 bases and J 1 base, leaving 7 bases between the germline ends. The CDR3 region is CASSLASLNYGYTF. The DNA for the CDR3 is TGTGCCAGCAGCTTGGCCTCCCTTAACTATGGCTACACCTTC. Looking up the rest from reference TRBV5-4 and TRBJ1-2 gives the full variable domain: ETGVTQSPTHLIKTRGQQVTLRCSSQSGHNTVSWYQQALGQGPQFIFQYYREEENGRGNFPPRFSGLQFPNYSSELNVNALELDDSALYLCASSLASLNYGYTFGSGTRLTVV.

The CDR3 DNA follows: TGTGCCAGCAGCTTACGGGATAACTATGGCTACACCTTC. Residues: CASSLRDNYGYTF. This chain uses TRBV11-2 with TRBJ1-2; D call uncertain. The CDR3 runs to 13 residues. In germline, CDR1 is SGHAT, CDR2 FQNNGV. The V gene lost 2 bases and the J gene lost 1 base, with 5 bases spanning the gap. The whole variable domain, filled in from reference TRBV11-2 and TRBJ1-2, reads EAGVAQSPRYKIIEKRQSVAFWCNPISGHATLYWYQQILGQGPKLLIQFQNNGVVDDSQLPKDRFSAERLKGVDSTLKIQPAKLEDSAVYLCASSLRDNYGYTFGSGTRLTVV.

The sample holds one count of this clone. The V call is TRBV5-8, the J call TRBJ2-7; 13 positions agree with TRBD2. CDR3 length: 15 amino acids. Germline CDR1 reads SGHTS; CDR2 reads YDEGEE. After removal of 4 bases from V and 3 bases from J, the junction contained 4 bases not matched to a gene. The CDR3 bases are TGTGCCAGCAGCCTCAGGACTAGCGGGAGCTACGAGCAGTACTTC. Translating it yields CASSLRTSGSYEQYF.

V is TRBV7-9 and J is TRBJ2-3, with a possible D match to TRBD2 (6 bases). The V end lost 5 bases, the J end lost 2 bases, and 17 bases lay between the germline ends. The CDR3 runs to 16 residues. Germline CDR1 is SEHNR and CDR2 is FQNEAQ (reference sequence). Written as DNA, the CDR3 is TGTGCCAGCAGCCCCGGGGCGGGGCCCCTCACAGATACGCAGTATTTT. This gives the protein CASSPGAGPLTDTQYF. Together with reference TRBV7-9 and TRBJ2-3, the CDR3 gives the full variable domain: DTGVSQNPRHKITKRGQNVTFRCDPISEHNRLYWYRQTLGQGPEFLTYFQNEAQLEKSRLLSDRFSAERPKGSFSTLEIQRTEQGDSAMYLCASSPGAGPLTDTQYFGPGTRLTVL.

This rearrangement joins TRBV2 to TRBJ1-1; D is ambiguous. The V and J ends lost 8 bases and 7 bases respectively, with 14 bases between them. The CDR3 spans 12 residues. CDR1 and CDR2 (germline): SNHLY, FYNNEI. The CDR3 region is CASCTAGFEAFF. The CDR3 nucleotides read TGTGCCAGCTGCACAGCTGGCTTTGAAGCTTTCTTT.

This sequence joins TRBV5-3 and TRBJ2-4, with D maybe TRBD2 (7 bases). TRBV5-3 is designated an ORF whose function remains uncertain. CDR3 length equals 15 residues. With 2 bases removed from V and 7 bases from J, the gap between germline ends came to 16 bases. The CDR3 nucleotides are TGTGCCAGAAGCTTAGGGAGAGGGGGGGGGAACATTCAGTACTTC. As protein: CARSLGRGGGNIQYF.

The chain recombines TRBV7-9 with TRBJ2-1, with 12 bases matching TRBD2. The CDR3 contains 17 residues. J lost 6 bases, V lost 1 base, and 7 bases had no gene match. Germline-derived CDR1 and CDR2 are SEHNR and FQNEAQ (reference sequence). The DNA for the CDR3 is TGTGCCAGCAGCTTAGGGAGTGGACTAGCGGGATTCAATGAGCAGTTCTTC. This encodes CASSLGSGLAGFNEQFF.

CDR3 amino acids: CASSPWTEATYEQYF. The CDR3 DNA is TGTGCCAGCTCACCTTGGACAGAAGCGACCTACGAGCAGTACTTC. The J gene is TRBJ2-7, the V gene TRBV18; D possibly corresponds to TRBD1 (6 bases). Germline lookup yields CDR1 KGHSH and CDR2 LQKENI. There are 15 residues in the CDR3. Deletions cut 3 bases from V and 2 bases from J, with 14 bases between.

This chain uses TRBV9 with TRBJ1-1; D uncertain. V was shortened by 4 bases and J by 1 base, with 14 bases between the two germline ends. This CDR3 has 15 residues. Germline V CDR1 and CDR2: SGDLS, YYNGEE. Here the CDR3 reads CASSSPTLSNTEAFF. As DNA, the CDR3 is TGTGCCAGCAGCTCGCCGACATTATCGAACACTGAAGCTTTCTTT.

The CDR3 protein is CASSYVGGTFPYEQYF. The CDR3 DNA is TGTGCCAGCAGTTACGTGGGCGGGACCTTCCCCTACGAGCAGTACTTC. The genes are TRBV6-5 and TRBJ2-7, with a possible D match to TRBD2 (6 bases). Trimming removed 2 bases at V and 2 bases at J, with 16 bases between. CDR1 and CDR2 from the germline V gene are MNHEY and SVGAGI. This CDR3 spans 16 amino acids.

The chain is built from TRBV7-2 and TRBJ2-5, with D hard to call. With the DNA end fitting TRBJ2-7 better, the J assignment may be wrong. The CDR3 is made up of 15 amino acids. Per the germline V gene, CDR1 is SGHTA and CDR2 is FQGNSA. For the CDR3, the DNA is TGTGCCAGCAGCCGAACCGTTTCTTTGGGCTACGAGCAGTACTTC. Translating it yields CASSRTVSLGYEQYF.